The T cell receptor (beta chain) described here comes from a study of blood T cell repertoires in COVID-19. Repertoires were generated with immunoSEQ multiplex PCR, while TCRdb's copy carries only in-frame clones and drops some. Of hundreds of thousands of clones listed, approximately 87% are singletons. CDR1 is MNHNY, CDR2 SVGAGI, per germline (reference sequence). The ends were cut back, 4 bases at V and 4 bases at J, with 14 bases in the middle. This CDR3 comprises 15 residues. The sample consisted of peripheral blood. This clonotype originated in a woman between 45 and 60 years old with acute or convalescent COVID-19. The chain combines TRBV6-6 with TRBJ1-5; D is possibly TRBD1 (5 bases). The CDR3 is CASSFSGHVNQPQHF. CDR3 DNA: TGTGCCAGCAGTTTCTCCGGACACGTAAATCAGCCCCAGCATTTT.